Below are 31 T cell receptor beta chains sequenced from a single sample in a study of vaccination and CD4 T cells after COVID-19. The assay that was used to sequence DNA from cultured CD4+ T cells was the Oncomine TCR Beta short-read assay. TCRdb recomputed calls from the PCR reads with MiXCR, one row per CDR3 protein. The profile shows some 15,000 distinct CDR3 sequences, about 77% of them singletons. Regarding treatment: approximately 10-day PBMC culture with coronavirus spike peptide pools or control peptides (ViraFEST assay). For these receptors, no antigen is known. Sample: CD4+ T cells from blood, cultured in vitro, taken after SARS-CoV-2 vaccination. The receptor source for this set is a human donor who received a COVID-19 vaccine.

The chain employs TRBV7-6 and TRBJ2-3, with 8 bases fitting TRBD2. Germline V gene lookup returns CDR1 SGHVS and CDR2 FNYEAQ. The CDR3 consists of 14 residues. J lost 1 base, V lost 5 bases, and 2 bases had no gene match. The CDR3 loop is CASSGLAGTDTQYF. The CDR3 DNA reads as TGTGCCAGCAGCGGACTAGCTGGCACAGATACGCAGTATTTT.

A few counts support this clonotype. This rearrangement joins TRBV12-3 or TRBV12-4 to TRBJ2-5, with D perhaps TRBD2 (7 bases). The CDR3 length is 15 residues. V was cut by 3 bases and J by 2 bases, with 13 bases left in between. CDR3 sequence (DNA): TGTGCCAGCAGTTTGGGCGGGGGCCCACAAGAGACCCAGTACTTC. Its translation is CASSLGGGPQETQYF.

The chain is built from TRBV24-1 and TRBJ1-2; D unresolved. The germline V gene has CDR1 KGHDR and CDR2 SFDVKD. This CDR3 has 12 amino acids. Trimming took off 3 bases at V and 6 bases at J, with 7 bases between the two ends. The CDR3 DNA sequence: TGTGCCACCAGTGATGGCAGGCATGGCTACACCTTC. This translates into CATSDGRHGYTF.

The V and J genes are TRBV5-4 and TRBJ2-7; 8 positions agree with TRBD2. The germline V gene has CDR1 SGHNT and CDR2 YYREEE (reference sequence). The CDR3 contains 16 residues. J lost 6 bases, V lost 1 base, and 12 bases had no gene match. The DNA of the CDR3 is TGTGCCAGCAGCTTGCAAGCGGGACTAGAGTCGGGCGAGCAGTACTTC. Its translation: CASSLQAGLESGEQYF.

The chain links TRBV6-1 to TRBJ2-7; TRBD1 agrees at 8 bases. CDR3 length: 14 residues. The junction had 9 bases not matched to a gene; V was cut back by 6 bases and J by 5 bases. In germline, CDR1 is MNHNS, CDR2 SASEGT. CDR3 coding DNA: TGTGCCAGCAGCGGCCCGGACAGGGTCAACGAGCAGTACTTC. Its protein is CASSGPDRVNEQYF.

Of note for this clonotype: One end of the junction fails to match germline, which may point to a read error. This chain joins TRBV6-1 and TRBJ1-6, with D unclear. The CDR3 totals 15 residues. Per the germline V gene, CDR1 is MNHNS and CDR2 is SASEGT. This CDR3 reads CASSEAGENNSPLHF. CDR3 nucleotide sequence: TGCGCCAGCAGTGAAGCCGGCGAAAATAATTCACCCCTCCACTTT.

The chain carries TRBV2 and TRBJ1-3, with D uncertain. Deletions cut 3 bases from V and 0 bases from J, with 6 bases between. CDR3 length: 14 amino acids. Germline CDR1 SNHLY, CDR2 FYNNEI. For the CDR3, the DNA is TGTGCCAGCAGTGAGCACGCCTCTGGAAACACCATATATTTT. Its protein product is CASSEHASGNTIYF.

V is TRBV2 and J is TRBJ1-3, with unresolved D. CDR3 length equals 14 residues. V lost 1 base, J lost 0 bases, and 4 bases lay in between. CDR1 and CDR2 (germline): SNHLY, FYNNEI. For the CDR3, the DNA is TGTGCCAGCAGTGAAGGCACCTCTGGAAACACCATATATTTT. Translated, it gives CASSEGTSGNTIYF.

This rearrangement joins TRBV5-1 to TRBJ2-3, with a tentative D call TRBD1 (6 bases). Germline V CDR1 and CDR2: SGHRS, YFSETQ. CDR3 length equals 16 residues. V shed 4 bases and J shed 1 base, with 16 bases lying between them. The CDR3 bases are TGCGCCAGCAGCGCCAGGGGCCTCCGGGGCACAGATACGCAGTATTTT. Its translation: CASSARGLRGTDTQYF.

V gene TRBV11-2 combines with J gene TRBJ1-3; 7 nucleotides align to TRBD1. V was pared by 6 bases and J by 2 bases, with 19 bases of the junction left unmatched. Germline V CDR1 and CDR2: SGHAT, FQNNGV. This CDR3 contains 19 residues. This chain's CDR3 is CASRLQTGIGSLTGNTIYF. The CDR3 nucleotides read TGTGCCAGCAGGCTTCAGACAGGGATAGGCTCTCTGACTGGAAACACCATATATTTT.

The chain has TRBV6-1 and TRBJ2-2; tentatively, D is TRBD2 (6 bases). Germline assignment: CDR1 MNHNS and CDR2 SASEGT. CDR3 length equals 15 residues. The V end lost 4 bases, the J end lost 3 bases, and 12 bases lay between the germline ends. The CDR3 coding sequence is TGTGCCAGCAGTGGAGGAGGGGCTGACACCGGGGAGCTGTTTTTT. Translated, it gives CASSGGGADTGELFF.

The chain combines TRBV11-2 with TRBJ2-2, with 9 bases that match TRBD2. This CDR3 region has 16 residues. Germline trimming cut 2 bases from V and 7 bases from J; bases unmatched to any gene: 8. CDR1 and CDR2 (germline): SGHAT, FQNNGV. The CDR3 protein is CASSLRRGGQNGELFF. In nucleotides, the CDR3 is TGTGCCAGCAGCTTAAGGCGGGGGGGCCAGAACGGGGAGCTGTTTTTT. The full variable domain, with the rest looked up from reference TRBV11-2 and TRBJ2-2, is EAGVAQSPRYKIIEKRQSVAFWCNPISGHATLYWYQQILGQGPKLLIQFQNNGVVDDSQLPKDRFSAERLKGVDSTLKIQPAKLEDSAVYLCASSLRRGGQNGELFFGEGSRLTVL.

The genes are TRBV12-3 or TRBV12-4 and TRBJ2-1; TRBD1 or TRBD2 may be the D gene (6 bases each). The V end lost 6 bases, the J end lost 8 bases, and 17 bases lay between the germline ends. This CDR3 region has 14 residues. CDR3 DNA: TGTGCCAGCAGCACCGACGGGGGCGTCTATGAGCAGTTCTTC. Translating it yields CASSTDGGVYEQFF.

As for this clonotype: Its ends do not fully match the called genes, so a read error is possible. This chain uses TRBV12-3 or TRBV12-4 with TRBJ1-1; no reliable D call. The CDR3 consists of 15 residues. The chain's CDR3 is CASSLWLTKHTEAFF. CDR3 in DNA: TGTGCCAGCAGTTTATGGTTAACGAAGCACACTGAAGCTTTTTTT.

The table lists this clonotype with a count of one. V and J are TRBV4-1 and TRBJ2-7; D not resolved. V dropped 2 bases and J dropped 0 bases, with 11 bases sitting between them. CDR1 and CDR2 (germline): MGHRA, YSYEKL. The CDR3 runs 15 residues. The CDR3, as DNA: TGCGCCAGCAGCCAAAGTAGGATCCTCTCCTACGAGCAGTACTTC. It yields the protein CASSQSRILSYEQYF.

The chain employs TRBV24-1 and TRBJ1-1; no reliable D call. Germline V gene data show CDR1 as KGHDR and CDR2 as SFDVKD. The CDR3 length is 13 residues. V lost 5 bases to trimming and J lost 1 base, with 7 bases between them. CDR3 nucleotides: TGTGCCACCAGTGGGGAGGGGAACACTGAAGCTTTCTTT. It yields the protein CATSGEGNTEAFF.

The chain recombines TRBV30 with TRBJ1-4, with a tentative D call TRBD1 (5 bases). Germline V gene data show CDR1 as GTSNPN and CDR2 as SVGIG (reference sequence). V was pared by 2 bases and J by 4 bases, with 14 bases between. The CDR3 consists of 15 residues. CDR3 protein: CAWSQLQGDNEKLFF. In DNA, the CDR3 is TGTGCCTGGAGTCAACTCCAGGGAGATAATGAAAAACTGTTTTTT.

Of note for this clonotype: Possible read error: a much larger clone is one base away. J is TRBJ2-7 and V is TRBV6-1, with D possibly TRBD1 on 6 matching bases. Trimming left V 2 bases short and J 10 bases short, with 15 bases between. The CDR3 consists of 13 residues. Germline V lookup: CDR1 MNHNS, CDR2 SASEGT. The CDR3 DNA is TGTGCCAGCAGTGAATCAGGGATGGGGGCCCAGTACTTC. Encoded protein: CASSESGMGAQYF.

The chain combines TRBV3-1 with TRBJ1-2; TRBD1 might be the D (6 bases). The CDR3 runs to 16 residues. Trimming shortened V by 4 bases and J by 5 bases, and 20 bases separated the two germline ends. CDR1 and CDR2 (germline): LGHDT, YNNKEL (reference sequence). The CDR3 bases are TGTGCCAGCAGCCGCCATTTAGGGGGGGTCGGGTATGGCTACACCTTC. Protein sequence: CASSRHLGGVGYGYTF. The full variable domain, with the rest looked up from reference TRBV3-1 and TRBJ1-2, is DTAVSQTPKYLVTQMGNDKSIKCEQNLGHDTMYWYKQDSKKFLKIMFSYNNKELIINETVPNRFSPKSPDKAHLNLHINSLELGDSAVYFCASSRHLGGVGYGYTFGSGTRLTVV.

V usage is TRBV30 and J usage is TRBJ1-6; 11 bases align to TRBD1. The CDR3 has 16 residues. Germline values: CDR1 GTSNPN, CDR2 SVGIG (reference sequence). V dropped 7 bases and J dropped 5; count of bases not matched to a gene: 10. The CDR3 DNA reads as TGTGCCTTAAAAAAGGGGGGACAGGGGGATAATTCACCCCTCCACTTT. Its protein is CALKKGGQGDNSPLHF.

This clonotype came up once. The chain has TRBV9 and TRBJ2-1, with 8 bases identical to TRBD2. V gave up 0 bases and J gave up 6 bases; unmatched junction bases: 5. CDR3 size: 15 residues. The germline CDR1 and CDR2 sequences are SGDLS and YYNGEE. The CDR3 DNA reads TGTGCCAGCAGCGTAGACCCGGGGGGGCCCAATGAGCAGTTCTTC. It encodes CASSVDPGGPNEQFF.

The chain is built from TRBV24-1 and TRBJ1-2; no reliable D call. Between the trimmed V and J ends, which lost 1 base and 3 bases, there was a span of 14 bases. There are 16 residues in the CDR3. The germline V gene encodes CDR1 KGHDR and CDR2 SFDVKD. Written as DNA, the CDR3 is TGTGCCACCAGTGATTTCCACCCGGCGCTAGACTATGGCTACACCTTC. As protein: CATSDFHPALDYGYTF.

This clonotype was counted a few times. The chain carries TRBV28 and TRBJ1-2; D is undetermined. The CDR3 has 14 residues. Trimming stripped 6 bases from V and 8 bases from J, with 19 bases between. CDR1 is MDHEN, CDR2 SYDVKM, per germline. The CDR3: CASRPGPKSTGYTF. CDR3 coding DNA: TGTGCCAGCAGACCGGGTCCCAAGTCCACGGGCTACACCTTC.

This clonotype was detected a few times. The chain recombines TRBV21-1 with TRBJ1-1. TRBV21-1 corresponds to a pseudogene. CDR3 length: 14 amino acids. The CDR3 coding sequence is TGTGCCAGCAGCTCTCGGTGGGTAAGAACTGAAGCTTTCTTT. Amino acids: CASSSRWVRTEAFF.

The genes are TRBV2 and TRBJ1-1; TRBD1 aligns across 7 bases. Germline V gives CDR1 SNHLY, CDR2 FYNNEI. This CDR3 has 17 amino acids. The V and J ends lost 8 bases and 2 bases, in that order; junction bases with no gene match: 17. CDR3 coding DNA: TGTGCCAGCGGACCTAGGACAGGACCAACCTCAAACACTGAAGCTTTCTTT. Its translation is CASGPRTGPTSNTEAFF.

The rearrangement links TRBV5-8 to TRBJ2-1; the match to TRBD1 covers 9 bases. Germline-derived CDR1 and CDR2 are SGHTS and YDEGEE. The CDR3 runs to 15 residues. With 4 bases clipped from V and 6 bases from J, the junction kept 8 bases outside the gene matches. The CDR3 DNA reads TGTGCCAGCAGCCCTCGGGACAGGGTTGTCAATGAGCAGTTCTTC. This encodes CASSPRDRVVNEQFF.

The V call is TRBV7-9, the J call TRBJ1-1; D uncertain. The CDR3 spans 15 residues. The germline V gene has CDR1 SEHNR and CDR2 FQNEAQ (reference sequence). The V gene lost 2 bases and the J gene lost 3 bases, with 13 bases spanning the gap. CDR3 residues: CASSLSSHRDTEAFF. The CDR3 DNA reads TGTGCCAGCAGCTTATCATCCCATAGGGACACTGAAGCTTTCTTT. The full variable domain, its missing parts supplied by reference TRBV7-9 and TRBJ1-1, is DTGVSQNPRHKITKRGQNVTFRCDPISEHNRLYWYRQTLGQGPEFLTYFQNEAQLEKSRLLSDRFSAERPKGSFSTLEIQRTEQGDSAMYLCASSLSSHRDTEAFFGQGTRLTVV.

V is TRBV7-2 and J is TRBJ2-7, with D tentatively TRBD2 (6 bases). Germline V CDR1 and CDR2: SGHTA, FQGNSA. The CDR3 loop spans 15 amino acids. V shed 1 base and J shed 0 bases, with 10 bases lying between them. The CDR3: CASSLGGVSSYEQYF. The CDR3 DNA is TGTGCCAGCAGCTTAGGCGGGGTAAGCTCCTACGAGCAGTACTTC.

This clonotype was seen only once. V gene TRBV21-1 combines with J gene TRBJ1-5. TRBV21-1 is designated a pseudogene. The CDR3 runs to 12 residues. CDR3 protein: CASSKANQPQHF. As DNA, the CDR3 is TGTGCCAGCAGCAAAGCGAATCAGCCCCAGCATTTT.

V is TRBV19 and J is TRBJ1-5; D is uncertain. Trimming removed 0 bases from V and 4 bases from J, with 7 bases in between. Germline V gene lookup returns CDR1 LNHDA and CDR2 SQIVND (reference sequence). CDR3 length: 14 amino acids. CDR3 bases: TGTGCCAGTAGTATAGACAGTAATAATCAGCCCCAGCATTTT. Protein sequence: CASSIDSNNQPQHF.

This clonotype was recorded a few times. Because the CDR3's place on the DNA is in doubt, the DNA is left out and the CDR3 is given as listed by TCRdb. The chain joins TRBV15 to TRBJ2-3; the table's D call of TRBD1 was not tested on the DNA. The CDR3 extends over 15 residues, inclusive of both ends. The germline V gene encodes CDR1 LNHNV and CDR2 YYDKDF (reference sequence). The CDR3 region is CATRIRWGTGARPDF.